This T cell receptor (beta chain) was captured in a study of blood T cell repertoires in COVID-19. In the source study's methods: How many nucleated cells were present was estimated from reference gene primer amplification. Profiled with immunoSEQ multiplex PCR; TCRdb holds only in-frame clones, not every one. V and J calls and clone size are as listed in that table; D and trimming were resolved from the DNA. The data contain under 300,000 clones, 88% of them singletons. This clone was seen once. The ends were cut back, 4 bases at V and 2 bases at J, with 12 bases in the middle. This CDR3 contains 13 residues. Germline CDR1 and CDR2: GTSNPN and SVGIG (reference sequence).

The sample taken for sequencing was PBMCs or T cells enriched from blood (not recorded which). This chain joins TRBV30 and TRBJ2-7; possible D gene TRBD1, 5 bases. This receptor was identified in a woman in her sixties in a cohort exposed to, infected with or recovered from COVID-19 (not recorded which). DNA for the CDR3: TGTGCCTGGACCCGTAAGGGGACCTACGAGCAGTACTTC. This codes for CAWTRKGTYEQYF.